Detailed here is one T cell receptor (beta chain). The PCR made use of 60 Vbeta and 13 Jbeta primers. Method: immunoSEQ multiplex PCR; TCRdb's copy keeps in-frame clones and lacks some. The sample has approximately 70,000 clones; roughly two thirds are singletons. The germline V and J ends were trimmed by 1 base and 8 bases, with 10 bases remaining between them. This CDR3 contains 13 residues. From germline, CDR1 is SGDLS and CDR2 YYNGEE. This sample stems from a study of cytomegalovirus exposure and HLA in healthy donors. Study-level information: Early released data had roughly 81 million unique TCRs, all coming from HLA-typed donors.

The source of this sequence is a man aged 35 to 55 in good health and CMV-seropositive. The sample taken for sequencing was PBMCs. The chain employs TRBV9 and TRBJ2-1; D is possibly TRBD2 (6 bases). CDR3 sequence reads: CASSVTSRDEQFF. Here the CDR3 DNA reads TGTGCCAGCAGCGTAACTAGCAGGGATGAGCAGTTCTTC. Filled out from reference TRBV9 and TRBJ2-1, the complete variable domain reads DSGVTQTPKHLITATGQRVTLRCSPRSGDLSVYWYQQSLDQGLQFLIQYYNGEERAKGNILERFSAQQFPDLHSELNLSSLELGDSALYFCASSVTSRDEQFFGPGTRLTVL.